Below are 13 T cell receptor beta chains sequenced from a single sample in a study of cytomegalovirus exposure and HLA in healthy donors. Produced via immunoSEQ multiplex PCR; TCRdb's table is partial and in-frame only. The table shows approximately 99,000 clones, with under 85% occurring only once. Sequences were obtained from PBMCs. Receptors were obtained from a woman in her late teens or twenties in good health and CMV-seronegative.

The chain carries TRBV6-5 and TRBJ2-2; possibly TRBD2 for D (5 bases). V was clipped by 6 bases and J by 7 bases, with 9 bases between them. The germline CDR1 and CDR2 sequences are MNHEY and SVGAGI. The CDR3 is 12 residues long. CDR3 sequence (DNA): TGTGCCAGCAGAGTCGGAGGCGGGGAGCTGTTTTTT. Residues: CASRVGGGELFF.

The rearrangement links TRBV7-3 to TRBJ2-1, with TRBD2 matching over 10 bases. The ends lost 5 bases at V and 4 bases at J; junction bases unmatched: 5. The germline gives CDR1 SGHTA, CDR2 FQGTGA. This CDR3 spans 15 amino acids. The CDR3 is CASSATSGAYNEQFF. In DNA, the CDR3 is TGTGCCAGCAGCGCCACTAGCGGGGCTTACAATGAGCAGTTCTTC.

CDR3 coding DNA: TGTGCCAGCAGTTACGATTCATACAGGAATGAGCAGTTCTTC. Its protein product is CASSYDSYRNEQFF. The chain combines TRBV6-6 with TRBJ2-1, with D possibly TRBD1 on 5 matching bases. CDR1 is MNHNY, CDR2 SVGAGI, per germline (reference sequence). The germline V and J ends were trimmed by 2 bases and 7 bases, with 12 bases remaining between them. The CDR3 extends over 14 amino acids.

This chain uses TRBV6-1 with TRBJ2-3, with TRBD2 as a possible D gene (5 bases). The V and J ends lost 1 base and 0 bases respectively, with 11 bases between them. Per germline, CDR1 MNHNS and CDR2 SASEGT. CDR3 length: 16 amino acids. CDR3 sequence: CASSEGGYTSTDTQYF. The CDR3 DNA is TGTGCCAGCAGTGAAGGAGGGTATACCAGCACAGATACGCAGTATTTT.

CDR3 sequence (DNA): TGTGCCAGCAGGCTAGCGGGGGAGGGCTACGAGCAGTACTTC. Residues: CASRLAGEGYEQYF. The genes are TRBV2 and TRBJ2-7, with 10 positions matching TRBD2. The CDR3 sequence is 14 residues long. Germline CDR1 SNHLY, CDR2 FYNNEI. Losses at the gene ends were 6 bases for V and 3 bases for J; bases not matched to a gene: 5.

This chain links TRBV4-1 with TRBJ2-7; D gene ambiguous. The CDR3 totals 13 residues. The germline V gene encodes CDR1 MGHRA and CDR2 YSYEKL. V lost 1 base and J 4 bases, leaving 8 bases between the germline ends. CDR3 bases: TGCGCCAGCAGCCAAGGGTCGAGGTACGAGCAGTACTTC. Translated: CASSQGSRYEQYF.

The chain couples TRBV6-5 to TRBJ2-1; tentatively, D is TRBD2 (7 bases). Looked up from germline, CDR1 is MNHEY and CDR2 is SVGAGI. The length of the CDR3 is 14 residues. V was trimmed by 5 bases and J by 5 bases, leaving 13 bases between them. CDR3 bases: TGTGCCAGCAGTCGGGCGGGGGCTCACAATGAGCAGTTCTTC. Translation gives CASSRAGAHNEQFF.

The chain joins TRBV27 to TRBJ2-2; 8 nucleotides agree with TRBD1. J was trimmed by 5 bases and V by 5 bases; bases with no gene match: 4. Germline values: CDR1 MNHEY, CDR2 SMNVEV (reference sequence). The CDR3 has 14 amino acids. Written as DNA, the CDR3 is TGTGCCAGCAGTCGGACAGGGACGACCGGGGAGCTGTTTTTT. Its protein is CASSRTGTTGELFF.

The CDR3 nucleotides are TGCGCCAGCAAAATGGGACAGATTAACACCGGGGAGCTGTTTTTT. Amino acid sequence: CASKMGQINTGELFF. The chain recombines TRBV5-1 with TRBJ2-2, with 7 positions matching TRBD1. V was clipped by 6 bases and J by 2 bases; unmatched bases: 7. Germline V lookup: CDR1 SGHRS, CDR2 YFSETQ. The CDR3 length is 15 residues. Looking up the rest from reference TRBV5-1 and TRBJ2-2 gives the full variable domain: KAGVTQTPRYLIKTRGQQVTLSCSPISGHRSVSWYQQTPGQGLQFLFEYFSETQRNKGNFPGRFSGRQFSNSRSEMNVSTLELGDSALYLCASKMGQINTGELFFGEGSRLTVL.

The V and J genes are TRBV18 and TRBJ2-7; tentative D call: TRBD2 (6 bases). The germline CDR1 and CDR2 sequences are KGHSH and LQKENI. Trimming cost V 3 bases and J 3 bases, with 21 bases left between them. The CDR3 is 17 amino acids. The chain's CDR3 is CASSPPVTRDSFYEQYF. In nucleotides, the CDR3 is TGTGCCAGCTCACCGCCCGTAACTCGGGACTCTTTCTACGAGCAGTACTTC.

The chain carries TRBV11-2 and TRBJ2-7; possibly TRBD1 for D (5 bases). The CDR3 runs 13 residues. The germline V and J ends were trimmed by 1 base and 9 bases, with 13 bases remaining between them. In germline, CDR1 is SGHAT, CDR2 FQNNGV. CDR3 sequence reads: CASSLGFRDRQYF. The CDR3, as DNA: TGTGCCAGCAGCTTAGGCTTCAGGGATAGGCAGTACTTC.

This clone was recorded only once. The rearrangement links TRBV5-6 to TRBJ2-5, with no clear D. Between the trimmed V and J ends, which lost 4 bases and 1 base, there was a span of 17 bases. The CDR3 totals 16 residues. In germline, CDR1 is SGHDT, CDR2 YYEEEE. CDR3: CASSPKHLDGQETQYF. For the CDR3, the DNA is TGTGCCAGCAGCCCCAAGCACCTAGACGGCCAAGAGACCCAGTACTTC.

Turning to this clone: Other DNA sequences of this sample code for an identical CDR3. The chain joins TRBV9 to TRBJ2-2; D gene unclear. Germline CDR1 SGDLS, CDR2 YYNGEE. V lost 1 base and J lost 5, with 6 bases in between. The CDR3 contains 13 residues. CDR3 protein: CASSVSVTGELFF. The CDR3 DNA follows: TGTGCCAGCAGCGTATCGGTGACCGGGGAGCTGTTTTTT.